Listed below are T cell receptor beta chains from one sample, sequenced in a study of cytomegalovirus exposure and HLA in healthy donors. Produced via immunoSEQ multiplex PCR; TCRdb's table is partial and in-frame only. The data hold some 180,000 clones, with over 80% observed a single time. The specimen was PBMCs. Source of these receptors: a girl under 18 in good health and CMV-seropositive. CDR3s include the opening cysteine and the closing phenylalanine or tryptophan. Each record gives: D gene, V gene, J gene, clone size, CDR3 protein, CDR3 DNA. The D gene is left open where the match is weak. Part of the rows lack a size; the others show once, few, many or a class for expanded clones.

d_gene: NA; v_gene: TRBV19; j_gene: TRBJ2-2; abundance: NA; CDR3aa: CASTGGAGTGELFF; CDR3nt: TGTGCCAGTACGGGCGGGGCGGGCACCGGGGAGCTGTTTTTT
d_gene: TRBD2; v_gene: TRBV19; j_gene: TRBJ2-1; abundance: NA; CDR3aa: CASSPTGSGSGGEQFF; CDR3nt: TGTGCCAGTAGTCCCACCGGAAGCGGGAGCGGAGGTGAGCAGTTCTTC
d_gene: NA; v_gene: TRBV4-1; j_gene: TRBJ1-2; abundance: NA; CDR3aa: CASSQPGNYGYTF; CDR3nt: TGCGCCAGCAGCCAACCAGGGAACTATGGCTACACCTTC
d_gene: NA; v_gene: TRBV7-8; j_gene: TRBJ2-7; abundance: NA; CDR3aa: CASSFGVRQYEQYF; CDR3nt: TGTGCCAGCAGCTTCGGGGTCCGCCAATACGAGCAGTACTTC
d_gene: TRBD2; v_gene: TRBV7-2; j_gene: TRBJ2-3; abundance: NA; CDR3aa: CASSLVRPSGRGDTQYF; CDR3nt: TGTGCCAGCAGCTTAGTCCGTCCTAGCGGGAGGGGGGATACGCAGTATTTT
d_gene: NA; v_gene: TRBV11-2; j_gene: TRBJ2-1; abundance: NA; CDR3aa: CASSLVRRVEGYNEQFF; CDR3nt: TGTGCCAGCAGCTTAGTAAGGAGAGTAGAGGGCTACAATGAGCAGTTCTTC
d_gene: TRBD1; v_gene: TRBV30; j_gene: TRBJ2-5; abundance: NA; CDR3aa: CAWSGGDSQETQYF; CDR3nt: TGTGCCTGGAGTGGAGGGGACAGCCAAGAGACCCAGTACTTC
d_gene: TRBD1; v_gene: TRBV2; j_gene: TRBJ2-1; abundance: NA; CDR3aa: CASRRQGTTYNEQFF; CDR3nt: TGTGCCAGCAGGAGACAGGGGACGACCTACAATGAGCAGTTCTTC
d_gene: TRBD1; v_gene: TRBV7-9; j_gene: TRBJ1-1; abundance: NA; CDR3aa: CASSSHGTGDLEAFF; CDR3nt: TGTGCCAGCAGCTCTCACGGGACAGGGGACCTTGAAGCTTTCTTT
d_gene: NA; v_gene: TRBV30; j_gene: TRBJ1-2; abundance: NA; CDR3aa: CAWTFTGQFYGYTF; CDR3nt: TGTGCCTGGACCTTCACCGGACAGTTCTATGGCTACACCTTC
d_gene: NA; v_gene: TRBV27; j_gene: TRBJ2-7; abundance: once; CDR3aa: CASSLRHSSYEQYF; CDR3nt: TGTGCCAGCAGCCTGAGACACAGCTCCTACGAGCAGTACTTC
d_gene: NA; v_gene: TRBV29-1; j_gene: TRBJ1-1; abundance: NA; CDR3aa: CSVDQGSPSEAFF; CDR3nt: TGCAGCGTCGACCAAGGGAGCCCCTCTGAAGCTTTCTTT
d_gene: TRBD1; v_gene: TRBV5-1; j_gene: TRBJ2-2; abundance: NA; CDR3aa: CASSLGDRGSTGELFF; CDR3nt: TGCGCCAGCAGCTTGGGGGACAGGGGGAGCACCGGGGAGCTGTTTTTT
d_gene: TRBD2; v_gene: TRBV5-1; j_gene: TRBJ2-3; abundance: few; CDR3aa: CASSLVWRETTDTQYF; CDR3nt: TGCGCCAGCAGCTTGGTTTGGCGGGAGACGACAGATACGCAGTATTTT
d_gene: NA; v_gene: TRBV5-1; j_gene: TRBJ2-2; abundance: few; CDR3aa: CASSLEGPPGELFF; CDR3nt: TGCGCCAGCAGCTTGGAAGGCCCCCCGGGAGAGCTGTTTTTT
d_gene: NA; v_gene: TRBV5-6; j_gene: TRBJ2-1; abundance: NA; CDR3aa: CASSLVVTGETYNEQFF; CDR3nt: TGTGCCAGCAGCTTGGTGGTAACGGGAGAAACCTACAATGAGCAGTTCTTC
d_gene: TRBD1; v_gene: TRBV7-9; j_gene: TRBJ2-6; abundance: NA; CDR3aa: CASSFIGQGSRGANVLTF; CDR3nt: TGTGCCAGCAGCTTTATCGGACAGGGATCGAGAGGGGCCAACGTCCTGACTTTC
d_gene: TRBD1; v_gene: TRBV9; j_gene: TRBJ1-1; abundance: NA; CDR3aa: CASSVDRGNTEAFF; CDR3nt: TGTGCCAGCAGCGTAGACAGGGGGAACACTGAAGCTTTCTTT
d_gene: NA; v_gene: TRBV4-1; j_gene: TRBJ2-1; abundance: NA; CDR3aa: CASSQDQGGEQFF; CDR3nt: TGCGCCAGCAGCCAAGATCAGGGGGGTGAGCAGTTCTTC
d_gene: NA; v_gene: TRBV2; j_gene: TRBJ1-2; abundance: NA; CDR3aa: CASTARAMGYGYTF; CDR3nt: TGTGCCAGCACAGCCAGGGCTATGGGCTATGGCTACACCTTC
d_gene: TRBD2; v_gene: TRBV28; j_gene: TRBJ2-3; abundance: NA; CDR3aa: CASSFLLAGVTDTQYF; CDR3nt: TGTGCCAGCAGTTTCCTACTAGCGGGAGTCACAGATACGCAGTATTTT
d_gene: TRBD2; v_gene: TRBV10-2; j_gene: TRBJ2-7; abundance: NA; CDR3aa: CASSESVSGRASRVEQYF; CDR3nt: TGCGCCAGCAGTGAGTCGGTTAGCGGGAGGGCCAGTAGAGTCGAGCAGTACTTC
d_gene: NA; v_gene: TRBV7-9; j_gene: TRBJ2-3; abundance: NA; CDR3aa: CASSFRGADTQYF; CDR3nt: TGTGCCAGCAGCTTCCGGGGAGCAGATACGCAGTATTTT
d_gene: NA; v_gene: TRBV5-5; j_gene: TRBJ2-2; abundance: NA; CDR3aa: CASSLPPYTGRGWNTGELFF; CDR3nt: TGTGCCAGCAGCTTGCCCCCATATACGGGACGGGGGTGGAACACCGGGGAGCTGTTTTTT
d_gene: NA; v_gene: TRBV6-1; j_gene: TRBJ1-3; abundance: NA; CDR3aa: CATSGGGNAGNTIYF; CDR3nt: TGTGCCACCTCCGGTGGGGGGAACGCTGGAAACACCATATATTTT
d_gene: NA; v_gene: TRBV4-1; j_gene: TRBJ2-3; abundance: NA; CDR3aa: CASSEEPSRLAEYF; CDR3nt: TGCGCCAGCAGCGAGGAACCCAGCCGGCTAGCAGAGTATTTT